This TCR beta chain stems from a study of cytomegalovirus exposure and HLA in healthy donors. Study-wide points: In a later analysis, DRB1 alleles had the most associated TCRs; HLA-C alleles the fewest.

This clone was seen just once. Its target is unknown. V gave up 5 bases and J gave up 3 bases, with 17 bases separating them. CDR1 is MDHEN, CDR2 SYDVKM, per germline. The CDR3 runs to 16 residues. Primers for the PCR totalled 60 Vbeta and 13 Jbeta. TCRdb's table, derived via immunoSEQ multiplex PCR, lists solely in-frame clones and lacks some. Here the sample spans roughly 200,000 clones, around 82% being singletons. Donors had nominal health at sampling but likely had unrecorded immune exposures. The sequence derives from a woman in her 30s in good health and CMV-seropositive. The sequenced material came from PBMCs. This rearrangement joins TRBV28 to TRBJ1-5; D is unclear. The CDR3 reads CASSPTLAAYNQPQHF. CDR3 nucleotides: TGTGCCAGCAGTCCCACCTTGGCGGCGTACAATCAGCCCCAGCATTTT.